Here is one TCR beta chain with its context. Its antigen is undetermined. This entry belongs to a study of beta chain features in type 1 diabetes. General study results and limits: Insertions at VDJ junctions were less frequent in type 1 diabetes patients. These patients also deleted more nucleotides at the same junctions. For patients, the naive, central memory and Treg TCRB repertoires appeared more alike than for healthy donors. Shortening of TCRB CDR3s, moderate but significant, appeared in all four CD4+ subsets of Type 1 diabetes patients.

This CDR3 comprises 14 residues. Trimming took 3 bases from V and 4 from J, leaving 10 bases between them. CDR1 is SGDLS and CDR2 is YYNGEE in the germline V gene. The investigators reverse transcribed all of the isolated RNA, so they sequenced expressed TCRB transcripts. Some clones are missing from TCRdb's copy, which holds only in-frame ones; the method was immunoSEQ multiplex PCR. Of around 170,000 clones in the sample, around 9% were seen once. A single heparinised blood sample, averaging approximately 110 mL, was obtained per donor. A CD45RO/CCR7/CD25/CD127/CD95/CD27 panel sorted naive, central memory, regulatory and stem cell-like memory CD4+ cells.

The chain couples TRBV9 to TRBJ1-4; no definite D call. The sequenced sample consisted of central memory CD4+ T cells from blood. The TCR comes from a woman in her twenties or thirties with type 1 diabetes. CDR3 sequence reads: CASSAGDSNEKLFF. The CDR3 DNA sequence: TGTGCCAGCAGCGCGGGAGATAGTAATGAAAAACTGTTTTTT.